The T cell receptor beta chain described here comes from a study of graft-versus-host responses after intestinal transplantation. In the study overall: Recipients had multivisceral, liver-intestinal, or isolated intestinal transplants. Induction with anti-thymocyte globulin, then tacrolimus and steroids for around three years, was given to all recipients. Points from the study as a whole: Allografts of one patient group, those with graft-donor T cell macrochimerism, had high graft-versus-host to host-versus-graft clonal ratios. Declines in HvG clones occurring early post-transplant were associated with peak circulating GvH clone levels.

Method: immunoSEQ multiplex PCR; TCRdb's copy keeps in-frame clones and lacks some. The sample includes 35,000 to 45,000 clones, 85% to 95% seen only once; the top ten take 3.6%. Regarding this clone: The target antigen is unknown.

V gave up 4 bases and J gave up 2 bases; unmatched junction bases: 3. The CDR3 spans 15 residues. Germline assignment: CDR1 SGHRS and CDR2 YFSETQ. This sequence originates from a human patient who received an intestinal transplant, so some T cells may come from the graft donor. The chain links TRBV5-1 to TRBJ2-3, with 11 nucleotides matching TRBD1. Source: PBMCs, taken 734 days after intestinal transplantation. In DNA, the CDR3 is TGCGCCAGCAGCACTGGACAGGGGGCCACAGATACGCAGTATTTT. Translated: CASSTGQGATDTQYF. Together with reference TRBV5-1 and TRBJ2-3, the CDR3 gives the full variable domain: KAGVTQTPRYLIKTRGQQVTLSCSPISGHRSVSWYQQTPGQGLQFLFEYFSETQRNKGNFPGRFSGRQFSNSRSEMNVSTLELGDSALYLCASSTGQGATDTQYFGPGTRLTVL.